The next 32 T cell receptor beta chains were all read from a single sample in a study of control samples from healthy donors and cancer patients. The data were produced by immunoSEQ multiplex PCR, yet TCRdb's version contains in-frame clones alone and is incomplete. The sample contains about 160,000 clones, approximately 94% of which appear only once. Sequencing was carried out using PBMCs. These receptors all come from a man in his sixties with colorectal cancer.

This clone has only one observation. The chain couples TRBV4-2 to TRBJ1-2; TRBD1 matches 9 bases. V lost 7 bases, J lost 1 base, and 7 bases stayed unmatched. Per germline, CDR1 LGHNA and CDR2 YNFKEQ. CDR3 length: 15 residues. The CDR3 region has the DNA TGTGCCAGCACCCCAGGACAGGGGATTAACTATGGCTACACCTTC. It codes for CASTPGQGINYGYTF.

The chain has TRBV3-1 (or the pseudogene TRBV3-2) and TRBJ2-5; D ambiguous. CDR1 and CDR2 from the germline V gene are LGHDT and YNNKEL (reference sequence). The V end was cut by 0 bases, the J end by 7 bases, with 0 bases between. The CDR3 is 10 residues long. The CDR3 protein is CASSQETQYF. DNA for the CDR3: TGTGCCAGCAGCCAAGAGACCCAGTACTTC.

This clone was detected a few times. This chain uses TRBV10-2 with TRBJ2-7, with no clear D. The V end lost 7 bases, the J end lost 0 bases, and 10 bases lay between the germline ends. CDR1 and CDR2 (germline): WSHSY, SAAADI. The CDR3 is made up of 13 amino acids. CDR3 DNA: TGCGCCAGCAAGGCAGGCATCTCCTACGAGCAGTACTTC. This codes for CASKAGISYEQYF.

The chain recombines TRBV30 with TRBJ2-2, with D unresolved. The CDR3 is 12 residues long. Trimming pared 3 bases from V and 3 bases from J, leaving 5 bases between. Germline assignment: CDR1 GTSNPN and CDR2 SVGIG (reference sequence). CDR3 in DNA: TGTGCCTGGAGAGACTACACCGGGGAGCTGTTTTTT. It codes for CAWRDYTGELFF.

This chain joins TRBV19 and TRBJ2-7; D gene uncertain. Germline CDR1 reads LNHDA; CDR2 reads SQIVND (reference sequence). V shed 5 bases and J shed 2 bases, with 10 bases lying between them. There are 13 residues in the CDR3. CDR3: CASSVQSTYEQYF. CDR3 DNA sequence: TGTGCCAGTAGTGTCCAAAGCACCTACGAGCAGTACTTC.

The chain has TRBV3-1 (or the pseudogene TRBV3-2) and TRBJ2-5; D gene ambiguous. Per germline, CDR1 LGHDT and CDR2 YNNKEL (reference sequence). The CDR3 length is 15 residues. With 1 base removed from V and 1 base from J, the gap between germline ends came to 10 bases. Here the CDR3 DNA reads TGTGCCAGCAGCCAAGCAGTGGGCCTCCAAGAGACCCAGTACTTC. This translates into CASSQAVGLQETQYF.

The chain carries TRBV4-1 and TRBJ2-6; D assignment may be TRBD1 or TRBD2 (5 bases each). Trimming took 4 bases from V and 2 from J, leaving 18 bases between them. The CDR3 consists of 18 residues. CDR1 MGHRA and CDR2 YSYEKL come from the germline V gene. CDR3: CASSPPRGGHTGANVLTF. DNA for the CDR3: TGCGCCAGCAGCCCACCTCGGGGCGGACATACTGGGGCCAACGTCCTGACTTTC.

This chain uses TRBV11-3 with TRBJ2-7, with D tentatively TRBD1 or TRBD2 (5 bases each). Per the germline V gene, CDR1 is SGHNT and CDR2 is YENEEA. V lost 4 bases and J 7 bases, leaving 14 bases between the germline ends. The CDR3 extends over 13 amino acids. This CDR3 is CASSSGTAGEQYF. CDR3 in DNA: TGTGCCAGCAGCTCCGGGACCGCTGGGGAGCAGTACTTC. Full variable domain (rest looked up from reference TRBV11-3 and TRBJ2-7): EAGVVQSPRYKIIEKKQPVAFWCNPISGHNTLYWYLQNLGQGPELLIRYENEEAVDDSQLPKDRFSAERLKGVDSTLKIQPAELGDSAVYLCASSSGTAGEQYFGPGTRLTVT.

The chain combines TRBV5-6 with TRBJ1-5; 9 positions agree with TRBD1. V dropped 5 bases and J dropped 5; count of bases not matched to a gene: 5. This CDR3 region has 14 residues. The germline V gene encodes CDR1 SGHDT and CDR2 YYEEEE. The CDR3 loop is CASSKRDRDQPQHF. Written as DNA, the CDR3 is TGTGCCAGCAGTAAACGGGACAGGGATCAGCCCCAGCATTTT.

V gene TRBV7-9 combines with J gene TRBJ1-1; D is unclear. V was pared by 5 bases and J by 2 bases, with 9 bases between. Germline V gene data show CDR1 as SEHNR and CDR2 as FQNEAQ (reference sequence). The CDR3 is made up of 13 amino acids. The CDR3 DNA reads TGTGCCAGCAGCCCGGGCCCTAACACTGAAGCTTTCTTT. It yields the protein CASSPGPNTEAFF.

Only one count was recorded for this clone. The V call is TRBV30, the J call TRBJ1-6; 7 bases are shared with TRBD1. The CDR3 has 13 amino acids. With V trimmed by 3 bases and J by 7 bases, 3 bases remained unmatched. From germline, CDR1 is GTSNPN and CDR2 SVGIG (reference sequence). CDR3 amino acids: CAWRDRMNSPLHF. DNA for the CDR3: TGTGCCTGGAGGGACAGGATGAATTCACCCCTCCACTTT.

This sequence joins TRBV5-8 and TRBJ2-5, with TRBD2 matching over 9 bases. Germline V gene sequence: CDR1 SGHTS, CDR2 YDEGEE. Trimming took 2 bases from V and 2 from J; bases not matched to a gene: 10. The CDR3 loop spans 17 amino acids. CDR3 in amino acids: CASSFGTSLHSQETQYF. The CDR3 region has the DNA TGTGCCAGCAGCTTCGGGACTAGCCTACACTCACAAGAGACCCAGTACTTC.

The rearrangement links TRBV19 to TRBJ2-3; D might be TRBD2 (5 bases). This CDR3 contains 15 residues. Per the germline V gene, CDR1 is LNHDA and CDR2 is SQIVND (reference sequence). V lost 5 bases, J lost 0 bases, and 12 bases lay in between. The CDR3 nucleotides read TGTGCCAGTAGTGAGGGCGTACCTAGCACAGATACGCAGTATTTT. Amino acids: CASSEGVPSTDTQYF.

The chain uses TRBV5-1 and TRBJ1-2; tentative D call: TRBD1 (5 bases). The CDR3 runs 14 residues. The V gene's germline CDR1 is SGHRS and CDR2 YFSETQ. Trimming left V 0 bases short and J 5 bases short, with 11 bases between. The CDR3 nucleotides are TGCGCCAGCAGCTTGGGGCAGGAGGGGTATGGCTACACCTTC. It encodes CASSLGQEGYGYTF.

The chain joins TRBV27 to TRBJ1-2; perhaps TRBD1 as D (6 bases). The V and J ends lost 10 bases and 4 bases respectively, with 10 bases between them. The CDR3 loop spans 11 amino acids. The germline V gene encodes CDR1 MNHEY and CDR2 SMNVEV (reference sequence). The CDR3 bases are TGTGCCACCGGGGACATCTATGGCTACACCTTC. It translates to CATGDIYGYTF.

This chain uses TRBV9 with TRBJ2-7; 9 nucleotides line up with TRBD1. CDR1 is SGDLS and CDR2 is YYNGEE in the germline V gene. With V trimmed by 3 bases and J by 8 bases, 9 bases remained unmatched. The CDR3 covers 14 residues. The chain's CDR3 is CASSAGTGLAKQYF. The CDR3 DNA reads as TGTGCCAGCAGCGCAGGGACAGGGTTGGCTAAGCAGTACTTC.

The chain uses TRBV10-1 and TRBJ2-3, with 10 bases lining up with TRBD2. The CDR3 is 16 amino acids. Germline-derived CDR1 and CDR2 are WNHNN and SYGVQD (reference sequence). With V trimmed by 3 bases and J by 2 bases, 5 bases remained unmatched. The CDR3 nucleotides are TGCGCCAGCAGTGAAGGAGCGGGGGGGGTCACAGATACGCAGTATTTT. Amino acids: CASSEGAGGVTDTQYF.

For this clone: Other DNA sequences in the same sample also yield this CDR3. This chain uses TRBV19 with TRBJ2-5; D gene uncertain. V was shortened by 3 bases and J by 1 base, with 6 bases between the two germline ends. The length of the CDR3 is 13 residues. Germline-derived CDR1 and CDR2 are LNHDA and SQIVND (reference sequence). The CDR3 bases are TGTGCCAGTAGTATGGGCAGCCAAGAGACCCAGTACTTC. As protein: CASSMGSQETQYF. The whole variable domain, remainder taken from reference TRBV19 and TRBJ2-5, is DGGITQSPKYLFRKEGQNVTLSCEQNLNHDAMYWYRQDPGQGLRLIYYSQIVNDFQKGDIAEGYSVSREKKESFPLTVTSAQKNPTAFYLCASSMGSQETQYFGPGTRLLVL.

The chain has TRBV29-1 and TRBJ1-1; maybe TRBD1 (5 bases). Trimming pared 8 bases from V and 1 base from J, leaving 20 bases between. The CDR3 contains 15 residues. Per the germline V gene, CDR1 is SQVTM and CDR2 is ANQGSEA. CDR3 amino acids: CSHPPGTIGNTEAFF. The DNA of the CDR3 is TGCAGCCACCCCCCCGGGACCATAGGGAACACTGAAGCTTTCTTT.

This clone was seen just once. The chain couples TRBV4-2 to TRBJ1-2; 7 nucleotides align to TRBD1. This CDR3 is 15 amino acids long. From germline, CDR1 is LGHNA and CDR2 YNFKEQ. The V gene end was trimmed by 8 bases and the J gene end by 0 bases; junction bases not matched to a gene: 9. In DNA, the CDR3 is TGTGCCAGCCTGGGGTGGGACAGAGCTAACTATGGCTACACCTTC. This codes for CASLGWDRANYGYTF.

The gene calls are TRBV6-2 or TRBV6-3 and TRBJ1-2, with TRBD1 matching over 7 bases. V was pared by 0 bases and J by 5 bases, with 3 bases of the junction left unmatched. The CDR3 has 14 amino acids. Germline V gene sequence: CDR1 MNHEY, CDR2 SVGEGT. CDR3 DNA: TGTGCCAGCAGTTACTCGACAGGGCCATATGGCTACACCTTC. It specifies CASSYSTGPYGYTF.

The chain links TRBV11-3 to TRBJ1-5; TRBD1 is a possible D gene (6 bases). V was shortened by 3 bases and J by 0 bases, with 24 bases between the two germline ends. Germline CDR1 is SGHNT and CDR2 is YENEEA. The CDR3 extends over 20 amino acids. The CDR3 DNA follows: TGTGCCAGCAGCTTCCCGACGGGGGGGCTCCGGCCCAATAGCAATCAGCCCCAGCATTTT. It specifies CASSFPTGGLRPNSNQPQHF.

This rearrangement joins TRBV19 to TRBJ2-4; the D gene is possibly TRBD1 (6 bases). Germline V lookup: CDR1 LNHDA, CDR2 SQIVND (reference sequence). V lost 1 base and J lost 1, with 11 bases in between. The CDR3 loop spans 16 amino acids. The CDR3 protein is CASSIGGQGAKNIQYF. The DNA for the CDR3 is TGTGCCAGTAGTATAGGGGGGCAGGGTGCCAAAAACATTCAGTACTTC.

The chain is built from TRBV5-6 and TRBJ2-5; D gene ambiguous. CDR3 size: 15 residues. Trimming removed 2 bases from V and 2 bases from J, with 13 bases in between. Looked up from germline, CDR1 is SGHDT and CDR2 is YYEEEE. In DNA, the CDR3 is TGTGCCAGCAGCTTTCGGATAGGAAAACAAGAGACCCAGTACTTC. Translating gives CASSFRIGKQETQYF. Full variable domain (rest looked up from reference TRBV5-6 and TRBJ2-5): DAGVTQSPTHLIKTRGQQVTLRCSPKSGHDTVSWYQQALGQGPQFIFQYYEEEERQRGNFPDRFSGHQFPNYSSELNVNALLLGDSALYLCASSFRIGKQETQYFGPGTRLLVL.

A single count supports this clone. The chain carries TRBV24-1 and TRBJ2-1; D unclear. The germline V gene encodes CDR1 KGHDR and CDR2 SFDVKD. V was cut by 3 bases and J by 6 bases, with 8 bases left in between. This CDR3 is 13 amino acids long. The CDR3 spells CATSDVVGNEQFF. As DNA, the CDR3 is TGTGCCACCAGTGATGTAGTGGGCAATGAGCAGTTCTTC.

The chain is built from TRBV7-9 and TRBJ1-5; a weak D match, TRBD1 (5 bases). Germline V CDR1 and CDR2: SEHNR, FQNEAQ (reference sequence). CDR3 length: 17 residues. V lost 0 bases and J 0 bases, leaving 12 bases between the germline ends. The CDR3 reads CASSLAGAENSNQPQHF. In nucleotides, the CDR3 is TGTGCCAGCAGCTTAGCCGGGGCAGAAAATAGCAATCAGCCCCAGCATTTT.

The chain links TRBV5-8 to TRBJ2-1; 9 bases line up with TRBD2. Germline values: CDR1 SGHTS, CDR2 YDEGEE. J lost 3 bases, V lost 1 base, and 8 bases had no gene match. This CDR3 has 17 amino acids. The CDR3 spells CASSLWMTSGNYNEQFF. CDR3 in DNA: TGTGCCAGCAGCTTGTGGATGACTAGCGGAAACTACAATGAGCAGTTCTTC.

This sequence joins TRBV29-1 and TRBJ2-7, with 8 nucleotides matching TRBD2. The germline V gene encodes CDR1 SQVTM and CDR2 ANQGSEA. This CDR3 contains 12 residues. CDR3 protein: CRSLAVSYEQYF. The CDR3 coding sequence is TGCAGATCACTAGCGGTTTCCTACGAGCAGTACTTC.

This sequence joins TRBV12-3 or TRBV12-4 and TRBJ1-2; D may be TRBD1 (5 bases). V was cut by 6 bases and J by 4 bases, with 12 bases left in between. The CDR3 has 13 residues. The CDR3 DNA sequence: TGTGCCAGCAGCTTTGACAGCAGCTATGGCTACACCTTC. Its translation: CASSFDSSYGYTF.

Turning to this clone: Other DNA variants within this sample encode the same CDR3. V is TRBV19 and J is TRBJ1-2, with D hard to call. V was cut by 1 base and J by 3 bases, with 3 bases left in between. This CDR3 is 12 amino acids long. Germline V gene lookup returns CDR1 LNHDA and CDR2 SQIVND (reference sequence). CDR3 DNA: TGTGCCAGTAGTATAGGGGACTATGGCTACACCTTC. It specifies CASSIGDYGYTF.

The chain is built from TRBV3-1 (or the pseudogene TRBV3-2) and TRBJ1-4; 10 bases are shared with TRBD1. The germline V gene has CDR1 LGHDT and CDR2 YNNKEL (reference sequence). V was pared by 4 bases and J by 10 bases, with 6 bases of the junction left unmatched. CDR3 size: 14 residues. CDR3 DNA sequence: TGTGCCAGCAGCCCCGGGACAGGGGTAGGAAAACTGTTTTTT. Translating it yields CASSPGTGVGKLFF.

V is TRBV6-6 and J is TRBJ2-3, with D unclear. From germline, CDR1 is MNHNY and CDR2 SVGAGI (reference sequence). CDR3 length equals 14 residues. V was shortened by 4 bases and J by 1 base, with 9 bases between the two germline ends. The CDR3 DNA sequence: TGTGCCAGCAGTTTTGAAAAACGCACAGATACGCAGTATTTT. Amino acid sequence: CASSFEKRTDTQYF.